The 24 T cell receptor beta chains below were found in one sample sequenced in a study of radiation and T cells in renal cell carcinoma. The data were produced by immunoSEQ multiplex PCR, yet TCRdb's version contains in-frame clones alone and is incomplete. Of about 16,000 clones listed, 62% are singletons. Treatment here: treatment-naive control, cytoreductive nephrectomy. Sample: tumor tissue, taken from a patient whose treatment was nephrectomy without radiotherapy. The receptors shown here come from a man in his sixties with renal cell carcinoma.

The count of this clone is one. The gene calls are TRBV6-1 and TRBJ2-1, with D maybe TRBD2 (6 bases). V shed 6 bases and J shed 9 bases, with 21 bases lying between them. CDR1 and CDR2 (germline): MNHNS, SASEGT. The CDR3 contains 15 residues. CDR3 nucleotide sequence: TGTGCCAGCAGCAGGATAGGGCCCGGGGGAGGTGAGCAGTTCTTC. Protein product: CASSRIGPGGGEQFF.

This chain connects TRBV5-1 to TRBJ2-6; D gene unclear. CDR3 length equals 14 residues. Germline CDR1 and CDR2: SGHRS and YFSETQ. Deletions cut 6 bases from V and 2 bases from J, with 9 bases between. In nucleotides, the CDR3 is TGCGCCAGCAAGGACCTACCTGGGGCCAACGTCCTGACTTTC. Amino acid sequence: CASKDLPGANVLTF.

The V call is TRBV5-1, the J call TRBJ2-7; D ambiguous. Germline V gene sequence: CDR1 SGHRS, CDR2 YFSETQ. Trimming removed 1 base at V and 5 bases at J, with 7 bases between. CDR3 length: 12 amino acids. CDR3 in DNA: TGCGCCAGCAGCTTGCCTGGAGACGAGCAGTACTTC. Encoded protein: CASSLPGDEQYF.

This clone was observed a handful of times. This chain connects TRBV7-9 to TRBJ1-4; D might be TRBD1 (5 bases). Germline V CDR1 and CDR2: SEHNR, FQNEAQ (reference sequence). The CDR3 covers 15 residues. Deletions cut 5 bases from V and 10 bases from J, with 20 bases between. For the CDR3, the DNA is TGTGCCAGCAGCGTATCCGACAGTAGGACCGGAAAACTGTTTTTT. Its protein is CASSVSDSRTGKLFF. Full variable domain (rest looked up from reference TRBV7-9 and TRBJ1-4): DTGVSQNPRHKITKRGQNVTFRCDPISEHNRLYWYRQTLGQGPEFLTYFQNEAQLEKSRLLSDRFSAERPKGSFSTLEIQRTEQGDSAMYLCASSVSDSRTGKLFFGSGTQLSVL.

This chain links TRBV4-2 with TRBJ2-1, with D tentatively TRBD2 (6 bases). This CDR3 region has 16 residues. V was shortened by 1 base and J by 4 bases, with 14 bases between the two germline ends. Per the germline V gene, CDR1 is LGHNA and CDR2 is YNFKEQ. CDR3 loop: CASSQGRLVWYNEQFF. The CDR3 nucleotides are TGTGCCAGCAGCCAAGGGAGACTAGTTTGGTACAATGAGCAGTTCTTC.

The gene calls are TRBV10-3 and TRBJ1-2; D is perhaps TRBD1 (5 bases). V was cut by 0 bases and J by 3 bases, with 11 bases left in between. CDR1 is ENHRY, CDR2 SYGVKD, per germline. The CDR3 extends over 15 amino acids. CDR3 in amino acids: CAISESGHIYYGYTF. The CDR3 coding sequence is TGTGCCATCAGTGAGTCGGGGCACATTTACTATGGCTACACCTTC.

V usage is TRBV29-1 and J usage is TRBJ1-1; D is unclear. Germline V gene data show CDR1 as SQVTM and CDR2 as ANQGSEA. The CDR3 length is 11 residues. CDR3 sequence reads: CSAQGRAEAFF. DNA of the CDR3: TGCAGTGCCCAAGGGAGGGCTGAAGCTTTCTTT.

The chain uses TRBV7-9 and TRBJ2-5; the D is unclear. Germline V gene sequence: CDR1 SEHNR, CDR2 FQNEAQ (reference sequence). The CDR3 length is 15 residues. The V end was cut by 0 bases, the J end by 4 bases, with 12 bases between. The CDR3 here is CASSLALTRRETQYF. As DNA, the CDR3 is TGTGCCAGCAGCTTAGCGCTGACCCGTCGAGAGACCCAGTACTTC.

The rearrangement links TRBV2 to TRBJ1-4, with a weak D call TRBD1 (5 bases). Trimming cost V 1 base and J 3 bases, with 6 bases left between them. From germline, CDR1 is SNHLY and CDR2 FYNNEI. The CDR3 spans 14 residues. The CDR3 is CASSEVQANEKLFF. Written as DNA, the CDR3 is TGTGCCAGCAGTGAAGTACAGGCTAATGAAAAACTGTTTTTT.

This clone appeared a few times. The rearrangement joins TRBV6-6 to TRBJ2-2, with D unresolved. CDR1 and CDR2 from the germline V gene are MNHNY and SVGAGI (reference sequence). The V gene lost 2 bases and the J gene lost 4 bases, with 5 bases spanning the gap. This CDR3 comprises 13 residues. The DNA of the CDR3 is TGTGCCAGCAGTTACGTAGTCACCGGGGAGCTGTTTTTT. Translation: CASSYVVTGELFF.

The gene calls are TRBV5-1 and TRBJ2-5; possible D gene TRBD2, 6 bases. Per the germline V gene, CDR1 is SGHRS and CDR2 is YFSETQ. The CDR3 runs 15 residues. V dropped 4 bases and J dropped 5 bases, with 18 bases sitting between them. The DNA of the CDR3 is TGCGCCAGCAGCCGTGCTGAGACTAGAGGGGAGACCCAGTACTTC. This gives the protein CASSRAETRGETQYF. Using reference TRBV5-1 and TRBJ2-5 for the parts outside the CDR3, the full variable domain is KAGVTQTPRYLIKTRGQQVTLSCSPISGHRSVSWYQQTPGQGLQFLFEYFSETQRNKGNFPGRFSGRQFSNSRSEMNVSTLELGDSALYLCASSRAETRGETQYFGPGTRLLVL.

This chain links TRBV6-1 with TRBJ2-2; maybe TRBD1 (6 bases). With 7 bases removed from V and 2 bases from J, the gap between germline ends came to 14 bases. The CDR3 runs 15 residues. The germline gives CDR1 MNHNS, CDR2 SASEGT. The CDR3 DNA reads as TGTGCCAGCAATGTTCGGACAGTTAACACCGGGGAGCTGTTTTTT. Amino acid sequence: CASNVRTVNTGELFF.

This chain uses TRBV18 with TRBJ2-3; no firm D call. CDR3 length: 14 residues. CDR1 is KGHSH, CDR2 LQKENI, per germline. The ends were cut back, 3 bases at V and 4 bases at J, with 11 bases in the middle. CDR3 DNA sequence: TGTGCCAGCTCACCCCTTCGGACGGCAGATACGCAGTATTTT. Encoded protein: CASSPLRTADTQYF.

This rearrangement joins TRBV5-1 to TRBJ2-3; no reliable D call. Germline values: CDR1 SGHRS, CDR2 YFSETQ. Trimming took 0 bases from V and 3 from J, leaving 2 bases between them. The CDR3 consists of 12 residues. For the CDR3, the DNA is TGCGCCAGCAGCTTGGTGACAGATACGCAGTATTTT. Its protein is CASSLVTDTQYF. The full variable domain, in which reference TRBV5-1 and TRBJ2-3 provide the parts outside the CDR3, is KAGVTQTPRYLIKTRGQQVTLSCSPISGHRSVSWYQQTPGQGLQFLFEYFSETQRNKGNFPGRFSGRQFSNSRSEMNVSTLELGDSALYLCASSLVTDTQYFGPGTRLTVL.

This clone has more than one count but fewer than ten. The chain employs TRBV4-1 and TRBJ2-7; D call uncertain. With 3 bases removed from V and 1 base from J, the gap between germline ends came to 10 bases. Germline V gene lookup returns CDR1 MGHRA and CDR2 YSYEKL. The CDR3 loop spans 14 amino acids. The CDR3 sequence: CASSHMGKSYEQYF. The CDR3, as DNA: TGCGCCAGCAGCCACATGGGGAAATCCTACGAGCAGTACTTC.

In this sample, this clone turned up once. The CDR3 sequence: CASRYGSGELFF. The DNA of the CDR3 is TGTGCCAGCAGATACGGTTCCGGGGAGCTGTTTTTT. The rearrangement links TRBV7-9 to TRBJ2-2; D remains unclear. This CDR3 region has 12 residues. The germline V and J ends were trimmed by 6 bases and 6 bases, with 8 bases remaining between them. Germline V gene data show CDR1 as SEHNR and CDR2 as FQNEAQ (reference sequence).

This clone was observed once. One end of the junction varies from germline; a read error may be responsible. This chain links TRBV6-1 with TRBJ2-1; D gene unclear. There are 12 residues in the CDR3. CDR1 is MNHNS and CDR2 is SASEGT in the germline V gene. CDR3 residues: CASFSSFNEQFF. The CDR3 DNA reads TGTGCCAGCTTCAGTTCCTTCAATGAGCAGTTCTTC.

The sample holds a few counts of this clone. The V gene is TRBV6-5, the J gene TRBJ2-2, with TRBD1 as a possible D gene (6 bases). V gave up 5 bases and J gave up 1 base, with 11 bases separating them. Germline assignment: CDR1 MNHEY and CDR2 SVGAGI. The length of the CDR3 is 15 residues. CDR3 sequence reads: CASSTVTGNTGELFF. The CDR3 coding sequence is TGTGCCAGCAGTACCGTGACAGGGAACACCGGGGAGCTGTTTTTT.

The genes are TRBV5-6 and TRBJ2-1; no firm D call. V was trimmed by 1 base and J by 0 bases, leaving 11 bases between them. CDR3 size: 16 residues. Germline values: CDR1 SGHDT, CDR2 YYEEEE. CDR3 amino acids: CASSLFESPSYNEQFF. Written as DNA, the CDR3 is TGTGCCAGCAGCTTGTTCGAAAGCCCCTCCTACAATGAGCAGTTCTTC.

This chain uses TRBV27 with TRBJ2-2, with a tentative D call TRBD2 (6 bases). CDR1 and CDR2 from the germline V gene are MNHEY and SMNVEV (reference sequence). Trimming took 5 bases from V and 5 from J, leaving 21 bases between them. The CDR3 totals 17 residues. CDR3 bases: TGTGCCAGCAGTCACCCCGGGACTCCAATAGGGACCGGGGAGCTGTTTTTT. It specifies CASSHPGTPIGTGELFF.

Here the CDR3 reads CASSFQSNQPQHF. In DNA, the CDR3 is TGTGCCAGCAGCTTCCAGAGCAATCAGCCCCAGCATTTT. This chain connects TRBV7-9 to TRBJ1-5; D is unresolved. The germline gives CDR1 SEHNR, CDR2 FQNEAQ (reference sequence). V lost 3 bases and J 1 base, leaving 4 bases between the germline ends. The CDR3 runs 13 residues.

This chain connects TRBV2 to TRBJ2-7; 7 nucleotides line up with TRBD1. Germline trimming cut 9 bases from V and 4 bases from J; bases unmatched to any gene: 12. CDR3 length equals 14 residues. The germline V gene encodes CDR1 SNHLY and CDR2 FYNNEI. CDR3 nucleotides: TGTGCCAGTACCCTTTCCCGGGACAGTTACGAGCAGTACTTC. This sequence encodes CASTLSRDSYEQYF.

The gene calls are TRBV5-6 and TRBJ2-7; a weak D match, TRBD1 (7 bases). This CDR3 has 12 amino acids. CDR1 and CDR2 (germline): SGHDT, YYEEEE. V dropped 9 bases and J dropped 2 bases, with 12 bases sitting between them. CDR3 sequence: CATSGGTYEQYF. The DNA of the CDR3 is TGTGCCACCTCAGGGGGGACCTACGAGCAGTACTTC.

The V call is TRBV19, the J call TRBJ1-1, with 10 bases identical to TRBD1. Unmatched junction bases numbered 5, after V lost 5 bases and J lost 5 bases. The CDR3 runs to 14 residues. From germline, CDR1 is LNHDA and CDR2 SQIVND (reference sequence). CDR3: CASSFGTGDTEAFF. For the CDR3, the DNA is TGTGCCAGTAGTTTCGGGACAGGGGATACTGAAGCTTTCTTT.